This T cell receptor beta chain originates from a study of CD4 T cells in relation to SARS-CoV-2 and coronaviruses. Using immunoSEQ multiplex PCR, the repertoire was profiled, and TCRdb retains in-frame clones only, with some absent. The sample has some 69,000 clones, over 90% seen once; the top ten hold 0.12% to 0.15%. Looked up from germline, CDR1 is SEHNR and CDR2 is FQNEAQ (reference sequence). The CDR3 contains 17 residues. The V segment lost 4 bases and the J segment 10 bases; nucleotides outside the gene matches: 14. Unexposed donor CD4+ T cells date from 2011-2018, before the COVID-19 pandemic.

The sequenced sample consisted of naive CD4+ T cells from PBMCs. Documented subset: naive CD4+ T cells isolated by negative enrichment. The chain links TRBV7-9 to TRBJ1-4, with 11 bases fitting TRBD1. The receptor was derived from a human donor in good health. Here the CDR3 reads CASSSLPSGQGVGKLFF. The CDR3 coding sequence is TGTGCCAGCAGCTCCCTACCATCGGGACAGGGGGTAGGAAAACTGTTTTTT.